A selection of T cell receptor beta chains follows, all from one sample in a study of cytomegalovirus exposure and HLA in healthy donors. Libraries were prepared by immunoSEQ multiplex PCR; TCRdb keeps only in-frame clonotypes and omits some of them. The ten top clones account for 1.5% to 2%, within a sample of approximately 130,000 clones. The sample taken for sequencing was PBMCs. Source of these receptors: an older woman in good health and CMV-seronegative. Both conserved end residues are part of each CDR3. A D gene is named only where the DNA matches it firmly. Clone size, where shown, is once, few, many, or a class for clones that have expanded.

TRBJ1-4 | TRBD1 | TRBV28 | - | TGTGCCAGCATGAGGAGGGGGCGCAATGAAAAACTGTTTTTT | CASMRRGRNEKLFF
TRBJ2-5 | TRBD2 | TRBV7-3 | - | TGTGCCAGCAGCTTAACTGGACTAGCACAAGAGACCCAGTACTTC | CASSLTGLAQETQYF
TRBJ2-1 | TRBD2 | TRBV5-4 | - | TGTGCCAGCAGCCTAAAGCGGGACTGGCCCAATGAGCAGTTCTTC | CASSLKRDWPNEQFF
TRBJ2-2 | TRBD2 | TRBV28 | - | TGTGCCAGCAGTTTAGGGGGGGGAAAGTCCGGGGAGCTGTTTTTT | CASSLGGGKSGELFF
TRBJ1-6 | TRBD1 | TRBV2 | - | TGTGCCAGCAGCGCAACAGGGGCGCTGGGGGTAAATTCACCCCTCCACTTT | CASSATGALGVNSPLHF
TRBJ1-2 | - | TRBV2 | - | TGTGCCAGCAGTGAGGGCGGCTACACCTTC | CASSEGGYTF
TRBJ2-2 | TRBD2 | TRBV9 | - | TGTGCCAGCAGCGCCCGACTAGCGGGAGGCCTTGACACCGGGGAGCTGTTTTTT | CASSARLAGGLDTGELFF
TRBJ2-3 | - | TRBV5-8 | - | TGTGCCAGCAGCTTGGCCTTCACAGATACGCAGTATTTT | CASSLAFTDTQYF
TRBJ1-5 | - | TRBV6-1 | - | TGTGCCAGCAGTGAAGCGCTAGGGACTCGCGGTGCTTATAGCAATCAGCCCCAGCATTTT | CASSEALGTRGAYSNQPQHF
TRBJ2-3 | TRBD2 | TRBV28 | - | TGTGCCAGCAGTTTGGCGGGGGGGGTAAATACGCAGTATTTT | CASSLAGGVNTQYF
TRBJ1-5 | - | TRBV4-1 | - | TGCGCCAGCAGCCAAAGGGGAGCGGGTCAGCCCCAGCATTTT | CASSQRGAGQPQHF
TRBJ2-2 | - | TRBV29-1 | - | TGCAGCGTTGGCCGAGGTGGGGGGGCAAGTACCGGGGAGCTGTTTTTT | CSVGRGGGASTGELFF
TRBJ2-5 | TRBD1 | TRBV6-5 | - | TGTGCCAGCAGTTCGGACAGGGGAGGGGGCCAGTACTTC | CASSSDRGGGQYF
TRBJ2-3 | TRBD2 | TRBV10-3 | - | TGTGCCACCCTGGCGGGGGGGCCTTCAGATACGCAGTATTTT | CATLAGGPSDTQYF
TRBJ2-7 | - | TRBV11-1 | - | TGTGCCAGCAGCTACCCCATAGGAGGCGGAACCTACGAGCAGTACTTC | CASSYPIGGGTYEQYF
TRBJ1-5 | TRBD1 | TRBV28 | - | TGTGCCAGCAGTTACAGGGGGCTAGGCAATCAGCCCCAGCATTTT | CASSYRGLGNQPQHF
TRBJ1-1 | TRBD1 | TRBV18 | - | TGTGCCAGCTCACCACGGGCGACAGGGGGCGGGAACACTGAAGCTTTCTTT | CASSPRATGGGNTEAFF
TRBJ2-5 | - | TRBV29-1 | - | TGCAGCGCTTTGTCGGGACAAGGGTCCGGGACCCAGTACTTC | CSALSGQGSGTQYF
TRBJ2-6 | - | TRBV5-1 | - | TGCGCCAGCAGCTTGGGTAGGGGGAATAGCTCTGGGGCCAACGTCCTGACTTTC | CASSLGRGNSSGANVLTF
TRBJ1-4 | - | TRBV6-6 | - | TGTGCCAGCAGGATGTCTCTCGGGGAGGGCGAAAAACTGTTTTTT | CASRMSLGEGEKLFF
TRBJ2-7 | TRBD2 | TRBV5-1 | - | TGCGCCAGCGGGTTCTCCGGGACTAGCGACTACGAGCAGTACTTC | CASGFSGTSDYEQYF
TRBJ1-1 | TRBD1 | TRBV6-6 | - | TGTGCCAGCAGCCCAACAGGGACAGGGGGCACTGAAGCTTTCTTT | CASSPTGTGGTEAFF
TRBJ2-2 | - | TRBV19 | - | TGTGCCAGTAGTATTCTTAACACCGGGGAGCTGTTTTTT | CASSILNTGELFF
TRBJ2-1 | - | TRBV7-9 | - | TGTGCCAGCAGCTTGGCCCTACCGAGGGCTGAGCAGTTCTTC | CASSLALPRAEQFF
TRBJ1-5 | - | TRBV6-1 | - | TGTGCCAGCACCCGCGAGGGGGATCAGCCCCAGCATTTT | CASTREGDQPQHF
TRBJ2-3 | TRBD2 | TRBV5-8 | - | TGTGCCAGCAGCTCTAGCGGGAGTATCCCAGATACGCAGTATTTT | CASSSSGSIPDTQYF
TRBJ2-7 | - | TRBV6-5 | - | TGTGCCAGCAGTTACGACAGTTCCTACGAGCAGTACTTC | CASSYDSSYEQYF
TRBJ2-1 | TRBD2 | TRBV18 | - | TGTGCCAGCTCCCCAAGCGGGGGGGCCTACAATGAGCAGTTCTTC | CASSPSGGAYNEQFF
TRBJ1-1 | TRBD1 | TRBV4-1 | - | TGCGCCAGCAGCCCGCAGGACAGGGGAACCCTTGAAGCTTTCTTT | CASSPQDRGTLEAFF
TRBJ2-1 | TRBD2 | TRBV7-7 | - | TGTGCTAGCAGCTTAACTAGCGGGGGGTACAATGAGCAGTTCTTC | CASSLTSGGYNEQFF
TRBJ2-3 | TRBD2 | TRBV19 | - | TGTGCCAGTAGTATGACTAGCGGGGGGGCAGGTACGCAGTATTTT | CASSMTSGGAGTQYF
TRBJ1-2 | - | TRBV2 | - | TGTGCCAGCCGTGACCCGGACAGAAACTATGGCTACACCTTC | CASRDPDRNYGYTF
TRBJ2-2 | TRBD2 | TRBV5-1 | - | TGCGCCAGCAGCTTTCGGGGGGGACCGAACACCGGGGAGCTGTTTTTT | CASSFRGGPNTGELFF
TRBJ2-5 | TRBD2 | TRBV7-9 | - | TGTGCCAGCAGCCGGGCTAGCGGGGGGGCGGAAGAGACCCAGTACTTC | CASSRASGGAEETQYF
TRBJ2-7 | - | TRBV19 | medium-sized | TGTGCCAGTAGTATATATTCGGGCTACGAGCAGTACTTC | CASSIYSGYEQYF
TRBJ2-5 | TRBD2 | TRBV29-1 | - | TGCAGCGTTGAAGGAGGTAGCGGGGAAGAGACCCAGTACTTC | CSVEGGSGEETQYF
TRBJ2-3 | - | TRBV6-1 | - | TGTGCCAGCAGTGGATCGGGGTGGGCAGATACGCAGTATTTT | CASSGSGWADTQYF
TRBJ2-6 | TRBD2 | TRBV29-1 | - | TGCAGCGTTGAGGGTCTAGCGGGGGTCGGGGCCAACGTCCTGACTTTC | CSVEGLAGVGANVLTF
TRBJ2-6 | - | TRBV5-1 | - | TGCGCCAGCAGCTTGGAATTAACTCGGGTGGCCAACGTCCTGACTTTC | CASSLELTRVANVLTF
TRBJ2-7 | TRBD2 | TRBV11-2 | - | TGTGCCAGCAGCTTAGAGGGACTAGCGGGAGGTATTAACGAGCAGTACTTC | CASSLEGLAGGINEQYF
TRBJ2-6 | - | TRBV4-1 | - | TGCGCCAGCAGCCAAGAATACAGGGCTGGGGCCAACGTCCTGACTTTC | CASSQEYRAGANVLTF
TRBJ2-7 | - | TRBV30 | - | TGTGCTTTACGACAGAGACCCTACGAGCAGTACTTC | CALRQRPYEQYF
TRBJ2-3 | - | TRBV7-8 | - | TGTGCCAGCAGACCGGGACTCAGCACAGATACGCAGTATTTT | CASRPGLSTDTQYF
TRBJ2-7 | TRBD1 | TRBV6-1 | - | TGTGCCAGCAGTTGGGACAGCCGATTCGGCTACGAGCAGTACTTC | CASSWDSRFGYEQYF
TRBJ1-6 | TRBD1 | TRBV2 | - | TGTGCCAGCACCAGCGACAGGGTGGGGTCACCCCTCCACTTT | CASTSDRVGSPLHF
TRBJ2-7 | - | TRBV19 | - | TGTGCCAGTAGCTTAACTACGCTCTCAAACGGGGAGCAGTACTTC | CASSLTTLSNGEQYF
TRBJ1-2 | - | TRBV28 | - | TGTGCCAGCAGTTTAGAGGTGGGCAGGGGCCGTGGCTACACCTTC | CASSLEVGRGRGYTF
TRBJ1-2 | - | TRBV28 | - | TGTGCCAGCAGCGAAGGCCGGGGGGGTGGCTACACCTTC | CASSEGRGGGYTF
TRBJ1-2 | - | TRBV25-1 | - | TGTGCCAGCAGTGAAACGGGCCAGGGCTATGGCTACACCTTC | CASSETGQGYGYTF
TRBJ1-1 | - | TRBV4-2 | - | TGTGCCAGCAGCCAAGATGTTAGGGGAACTGAAGCTTTCTTT | CASSQDVRGTEAFF
TRBJ1-3 | - | TRBV18 | - | TGTGCCAGCTCACCACTTGCTGATATCTCTGGAGACACCATATATTTT | CASSPLADISGDTIYF
TRBJ1-2 | - | TRBV28 | - | TGTGCCAGCAGTTTAGGGACAATTCGCTATGGCTACACCTTC | CASSLGTIRYGYTF
TRBJ1-5 | TRBD1 | TRBV5-4 | - | TGTGCCAGCAGCTTGTATGGGACAGGGGGCAATCAGCCCCAGCATTTT | CASSLYGTGGNQPQHF
TRBJ2-3 | - | TRBV7-5 | - | TGTGCCAGAAGCTTAGGGGGGGTAATGGGGGATACGCAGTATTTT | CARSLGGVMGDTQYF